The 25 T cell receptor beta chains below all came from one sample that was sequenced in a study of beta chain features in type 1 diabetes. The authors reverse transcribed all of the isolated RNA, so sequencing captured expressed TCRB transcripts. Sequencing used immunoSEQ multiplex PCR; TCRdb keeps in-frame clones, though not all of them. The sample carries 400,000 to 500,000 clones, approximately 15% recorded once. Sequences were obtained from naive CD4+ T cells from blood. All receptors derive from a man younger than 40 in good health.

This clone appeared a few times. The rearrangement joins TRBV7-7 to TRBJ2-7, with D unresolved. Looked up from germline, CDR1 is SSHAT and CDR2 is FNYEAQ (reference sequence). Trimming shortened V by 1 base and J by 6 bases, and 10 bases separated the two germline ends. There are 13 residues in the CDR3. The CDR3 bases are TGTGCCAGCAGCTTAGAGGTACGGAGCGAGCAGTACTTC. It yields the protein CASSLEVRSEQYF.

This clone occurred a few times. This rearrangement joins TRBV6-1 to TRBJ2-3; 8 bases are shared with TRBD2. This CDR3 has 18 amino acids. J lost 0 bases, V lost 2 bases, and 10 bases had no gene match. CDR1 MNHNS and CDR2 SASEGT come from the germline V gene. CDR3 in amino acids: CASSEWSGSRTSTDTQYF. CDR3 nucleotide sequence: TGTGCCAGCAGTGAATGGAGCGGGAGTCGAACTAGCACAGATACGCAGTATTTT.

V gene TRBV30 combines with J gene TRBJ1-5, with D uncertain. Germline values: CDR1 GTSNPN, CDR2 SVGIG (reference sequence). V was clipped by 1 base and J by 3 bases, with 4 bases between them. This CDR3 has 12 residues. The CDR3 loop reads CAWSGLNQPQHF. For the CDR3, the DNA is TGTGCCTGGAGTGGGCTCAATCAGCCCCAGCATTTT.

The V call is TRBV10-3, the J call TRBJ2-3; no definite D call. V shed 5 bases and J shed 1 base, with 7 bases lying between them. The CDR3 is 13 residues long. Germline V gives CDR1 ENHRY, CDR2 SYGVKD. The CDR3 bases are TGTGCCATCAGTAGCCGGGGCACAGATACGCAGTATTTT. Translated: CAISSRGTDTQYF.

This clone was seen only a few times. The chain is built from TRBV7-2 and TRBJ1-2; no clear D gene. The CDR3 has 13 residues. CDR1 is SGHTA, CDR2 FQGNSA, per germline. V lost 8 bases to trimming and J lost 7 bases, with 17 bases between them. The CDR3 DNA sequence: TGTGCCAGCTCAATCGGGAGCTTAAGTGGCTACACCTTC. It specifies CASSIGSLSGYTF.

DNA of the CDR3: TGCGCCAGCAGCTTGTATGGTACCGACAGATACAATGAGCAGTTCTTC. Its translation is CASSLYGTDRYNEQFF. The chain employs TRBV5-1 and TRBJ2-1; maybe TRBD1 (5 bases). V lost 1 base, J lost 4 bases, and 15 bases lay in between. Per the germline V gene, CDR1 is SGHRS and CDR2 is YFSETQ. CDR3 length: 16 residues. Filled out from reference TRBV5-1 and TRBJ2-1, the complete variable domain reads KAGVTQTPRYLIKTRGQQVTLSCSPISGHRSVSWYQQTPGQGLQFLFEYFSETQRNKGNFPGRFSGRQFSNSRSEMNVSTLELGDSALYLCASSLYGTDRYNEQFFGPGTRLTVL.

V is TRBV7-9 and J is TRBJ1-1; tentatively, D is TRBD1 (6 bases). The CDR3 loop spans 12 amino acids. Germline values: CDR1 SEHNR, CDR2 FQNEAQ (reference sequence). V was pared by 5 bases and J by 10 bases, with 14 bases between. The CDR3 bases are TGTGCCAGCAGCATCCACAGGGTGGGAGCTTTCTTT. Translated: CASSIHRVGAFF.

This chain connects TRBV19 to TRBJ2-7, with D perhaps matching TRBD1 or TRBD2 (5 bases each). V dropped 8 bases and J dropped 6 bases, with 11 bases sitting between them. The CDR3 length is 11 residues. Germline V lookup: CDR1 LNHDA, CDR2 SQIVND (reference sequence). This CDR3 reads CASRDSGEQYF. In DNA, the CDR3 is TGTGCCAGTCGCGACAGCGGCGAGCAGTACTTC. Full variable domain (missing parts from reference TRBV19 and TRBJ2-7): DGGITQSPKYLFRKEGQNVTLSCEQNLNHDAMYWYRQDPGQGLRLIYYSQIVNDFQKGDIAEGYSVSREKKESFPLTVTSAQKNPTAFYLCASRDSGEQYFGPGTRLTVT.

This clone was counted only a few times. The CDR3 loop reads CASSQDNRAMAEAFF. CDR3 nucleotides: TGCGCCAGCAGCCAAGATAACAGGGCGATGGCTGAAGCTTTCTTT. This rearrangement joins TRBV4-3 to TRBJ1-1; possibly TRBD1 for D (6 bases). Germline CDR1 and CDR2: LGHNA and YSLEER. Trimming cost V 0 bases and J 6 bases, with 14 bases left between them. The length of the CDR3 is 15 residues.

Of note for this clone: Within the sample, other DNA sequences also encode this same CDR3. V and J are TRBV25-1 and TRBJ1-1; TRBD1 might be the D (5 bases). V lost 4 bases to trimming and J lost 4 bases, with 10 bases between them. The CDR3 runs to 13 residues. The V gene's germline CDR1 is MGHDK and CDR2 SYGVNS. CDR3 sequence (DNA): TGTGCCAGCAGTGCCCAGGGCTTCACTGAAGCTTTCTTT. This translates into CASSAQGFTEAFF. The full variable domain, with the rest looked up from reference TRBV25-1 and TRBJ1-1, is EADIYQTPRYLVIGTGKKITLECSQTMGHDKMYWYQQDPGMELHLIHYSYGVNSTEKGDLSSESTVSRIRTEHFPLTLESARPSHTSQYLCASSAQGFTEAFFGQGTRLTVV.

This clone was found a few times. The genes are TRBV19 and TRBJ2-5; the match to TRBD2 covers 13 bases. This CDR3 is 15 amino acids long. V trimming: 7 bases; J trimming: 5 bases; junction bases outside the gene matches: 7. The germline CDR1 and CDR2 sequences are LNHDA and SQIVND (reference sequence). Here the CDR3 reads CASKTSGGPGETQYF. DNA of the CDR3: TGTGCCAGTAAGACTAGCGGGGGGCCCGGTGAGACCCAGTACTTC.

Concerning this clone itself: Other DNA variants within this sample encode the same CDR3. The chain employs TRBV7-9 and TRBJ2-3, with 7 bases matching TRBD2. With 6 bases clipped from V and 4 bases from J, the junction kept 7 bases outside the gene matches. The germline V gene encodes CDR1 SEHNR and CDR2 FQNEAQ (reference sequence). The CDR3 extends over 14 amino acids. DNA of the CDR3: TGTGCCAGCAGTCCCGGGGGGTCGGCAGATACGCAGTATTTT. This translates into CASSPGGSADTQYF.

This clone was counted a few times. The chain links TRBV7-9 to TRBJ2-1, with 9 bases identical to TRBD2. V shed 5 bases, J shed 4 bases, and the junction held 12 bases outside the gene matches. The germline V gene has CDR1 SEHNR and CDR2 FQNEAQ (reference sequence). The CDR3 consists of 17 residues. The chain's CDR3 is CASSPGRVAGDYNEQFF. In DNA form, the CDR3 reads TGTGCCAGCAGCCCCGGCCGGGTAGCGGGAGATTACAATGAGCAGTTCTTC.

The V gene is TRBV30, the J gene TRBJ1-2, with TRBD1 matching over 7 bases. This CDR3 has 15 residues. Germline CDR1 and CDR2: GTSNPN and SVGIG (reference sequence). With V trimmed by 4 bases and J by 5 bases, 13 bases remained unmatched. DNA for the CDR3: TGTGCCTGGACGGGGGACAGCAACTCCGCGTATGGCTACACCTTC. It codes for CAWTGDSNSAYGYTF.

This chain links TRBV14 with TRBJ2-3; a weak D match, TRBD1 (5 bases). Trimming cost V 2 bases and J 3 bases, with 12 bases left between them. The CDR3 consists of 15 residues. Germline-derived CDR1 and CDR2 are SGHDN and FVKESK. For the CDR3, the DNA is TGTGCCAGCAGCCAAAACAAGGGGTGGACAGATACGCAGTATTTT. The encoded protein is CASSQNKGWTDTQYF.

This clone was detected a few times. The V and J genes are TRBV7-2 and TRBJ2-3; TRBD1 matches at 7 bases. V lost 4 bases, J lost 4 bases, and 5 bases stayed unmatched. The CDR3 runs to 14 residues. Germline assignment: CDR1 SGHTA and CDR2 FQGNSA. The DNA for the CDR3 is TGTGCCAGCAGCTACAGACAGGGCGCAGATACGCAGTATTTT. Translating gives CASSYRQGADTQYF.

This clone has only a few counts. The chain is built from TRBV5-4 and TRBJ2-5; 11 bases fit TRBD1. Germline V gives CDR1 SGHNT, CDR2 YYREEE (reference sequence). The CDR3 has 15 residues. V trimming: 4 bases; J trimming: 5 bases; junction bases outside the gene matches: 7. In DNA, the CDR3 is TGTGCCAGCAGCCCGGCATGGGACAGGGGGGAGACCCAGTACTTC. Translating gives CASSPAWDRGETQYF.

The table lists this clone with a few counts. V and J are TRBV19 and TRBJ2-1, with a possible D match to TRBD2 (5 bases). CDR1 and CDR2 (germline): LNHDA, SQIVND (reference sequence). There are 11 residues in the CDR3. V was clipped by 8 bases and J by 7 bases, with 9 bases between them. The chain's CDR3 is CASSRRNEQFF. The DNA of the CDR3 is TGTGCCAGTTCTCGGAGGAATGAGCAGTTCTTC.

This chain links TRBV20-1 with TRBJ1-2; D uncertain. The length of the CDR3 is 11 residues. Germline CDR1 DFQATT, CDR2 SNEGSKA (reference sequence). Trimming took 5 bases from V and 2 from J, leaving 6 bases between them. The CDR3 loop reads CSAGPNYGYTF. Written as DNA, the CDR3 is TGCAGTGCTGGGCCAAACTATGGCTACACCTTC.

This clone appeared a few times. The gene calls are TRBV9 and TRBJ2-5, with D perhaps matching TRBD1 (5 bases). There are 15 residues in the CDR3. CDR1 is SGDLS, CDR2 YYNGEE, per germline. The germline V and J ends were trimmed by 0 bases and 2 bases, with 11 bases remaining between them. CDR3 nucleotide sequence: TGTGCCAGCAGCGTAGCAGGGATTATGCAAGAGACCCAGTACTTC. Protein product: CASSVAGIMQETQYF. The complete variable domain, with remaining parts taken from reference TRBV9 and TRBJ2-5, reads DSGVTQTPKHLITATGQRVTLRCSPRSGDLSVYWYQQSLDQGLQFLIQYYNGEERAKGNILERFSAQQFPDLHSELNLSSLELGDSALYFCASSVAGIMQETQYFGPGTRLLVL.

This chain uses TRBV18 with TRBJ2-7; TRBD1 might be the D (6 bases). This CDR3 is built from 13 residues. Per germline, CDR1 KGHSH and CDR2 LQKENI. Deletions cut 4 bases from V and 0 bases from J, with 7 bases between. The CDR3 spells CASSRQASYEQYV. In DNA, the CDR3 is TGTGCCAGCTCACGACAGGCCTCCTACGAGCAGTACGTC.

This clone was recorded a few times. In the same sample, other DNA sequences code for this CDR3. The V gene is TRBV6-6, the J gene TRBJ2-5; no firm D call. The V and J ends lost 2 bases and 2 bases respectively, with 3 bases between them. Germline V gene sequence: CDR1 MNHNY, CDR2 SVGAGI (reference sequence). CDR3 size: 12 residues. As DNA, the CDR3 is TGTGCCAGCAGTTACAGGCAAGAGACCCAGTACTTC. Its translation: CASSYRQETQYF.

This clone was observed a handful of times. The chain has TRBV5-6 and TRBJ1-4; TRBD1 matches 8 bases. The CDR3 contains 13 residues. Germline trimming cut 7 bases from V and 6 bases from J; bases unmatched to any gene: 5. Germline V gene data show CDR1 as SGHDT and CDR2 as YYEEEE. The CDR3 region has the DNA TGTGCCAGCCTGACAGGGGTTTATGAAAAACTGTTTTTT. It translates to CASLTGVYEKLFF.

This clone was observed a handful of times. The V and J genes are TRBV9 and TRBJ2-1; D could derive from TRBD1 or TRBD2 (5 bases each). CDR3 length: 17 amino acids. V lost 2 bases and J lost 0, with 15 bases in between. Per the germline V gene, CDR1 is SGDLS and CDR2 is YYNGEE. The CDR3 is CASSVFEGFSSYNEQFF. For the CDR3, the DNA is TGTGCCAGCAGCGTTTTCGAGGGGTTTAGCTCCTACAATGAGCAGTTCTTC.

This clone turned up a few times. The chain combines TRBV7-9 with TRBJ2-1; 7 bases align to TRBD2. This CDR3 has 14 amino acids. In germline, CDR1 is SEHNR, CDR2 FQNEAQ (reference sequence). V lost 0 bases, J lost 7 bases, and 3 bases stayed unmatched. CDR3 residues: CASSLAWEGNEQFF. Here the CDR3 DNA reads TGTGCCAGCAGCTTAGCTTGGGAGGGGAATGAGCAGTTCTTC.